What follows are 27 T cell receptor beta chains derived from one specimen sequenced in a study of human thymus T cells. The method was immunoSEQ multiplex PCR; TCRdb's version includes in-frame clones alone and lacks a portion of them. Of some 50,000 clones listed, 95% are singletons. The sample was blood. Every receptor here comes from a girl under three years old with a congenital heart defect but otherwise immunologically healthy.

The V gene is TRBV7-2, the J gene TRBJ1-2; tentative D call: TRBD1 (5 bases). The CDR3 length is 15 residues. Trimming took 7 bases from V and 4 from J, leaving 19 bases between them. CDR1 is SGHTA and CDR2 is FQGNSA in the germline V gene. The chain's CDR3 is CASTKSRDFIYGYTF. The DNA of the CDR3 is TGTGCCAGCACCAAAAGCAGGGACTTCATCTATGGCTACACCTTC. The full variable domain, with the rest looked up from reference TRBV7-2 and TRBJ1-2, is GAGVSQSPSNKVTEKGKDVELRCDPISGHTALYWYRQSLGQGLEFLIYFQGNSAPDKSGLPSDRFSAERTGGSVSTLTIQRTQQEDSAVYLCASTKSRDFIYGYTFGSGTRLTVV.

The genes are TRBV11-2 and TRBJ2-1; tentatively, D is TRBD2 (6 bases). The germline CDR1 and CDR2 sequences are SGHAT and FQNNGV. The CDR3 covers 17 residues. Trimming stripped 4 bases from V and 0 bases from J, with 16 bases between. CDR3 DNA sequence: TGTGCCAGCAGCTCTCCCTTAGGAGGGAGCTCCTACAATGAGCAGTTCTTC. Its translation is CASSSPLGGSSYNEQFF.

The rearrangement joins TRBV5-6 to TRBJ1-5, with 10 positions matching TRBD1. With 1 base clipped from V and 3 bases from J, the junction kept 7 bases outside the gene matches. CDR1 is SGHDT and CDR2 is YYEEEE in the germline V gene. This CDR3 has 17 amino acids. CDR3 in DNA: TGTGCCAGCAGCTTGAACGCGGGGACAGGGGTCAATCAGCCCCAGCATTTT. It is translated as CASSLNAGTGVNQPQHF. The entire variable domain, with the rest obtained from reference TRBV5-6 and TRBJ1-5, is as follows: DAGVTQSPTHLIKTRGQQVTLRCSPKSGHDTVSWYQQALGQGPQFIFQYYEEEERQRGNFPDRFSGHQFPNYSSELNVNALLLGDSALYLCASSLNAGTGVNQPQHFGDGTRLSIL.

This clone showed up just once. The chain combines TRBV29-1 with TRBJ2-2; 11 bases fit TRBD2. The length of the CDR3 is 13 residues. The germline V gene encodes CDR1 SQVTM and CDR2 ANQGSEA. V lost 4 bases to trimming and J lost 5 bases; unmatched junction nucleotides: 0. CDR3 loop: CSVVAGGTGELFF. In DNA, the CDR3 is TGCAGCGTTGTAGCGGGAGGGACCGGGGAGCTGTTTTTT.

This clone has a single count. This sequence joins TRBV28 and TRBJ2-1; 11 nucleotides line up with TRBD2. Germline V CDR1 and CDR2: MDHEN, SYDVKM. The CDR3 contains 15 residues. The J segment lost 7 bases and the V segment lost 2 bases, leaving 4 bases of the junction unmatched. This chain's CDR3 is CASSLRSGRGNEQFF. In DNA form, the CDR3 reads TGTGCCAGCAGTTTACGTAGCGGGAGGGGGAATGAGCAGTTCTTC.

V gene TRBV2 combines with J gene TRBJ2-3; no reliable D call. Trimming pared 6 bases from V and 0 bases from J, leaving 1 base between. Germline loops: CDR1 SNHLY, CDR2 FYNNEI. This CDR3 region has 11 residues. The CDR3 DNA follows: TGTGCCAGCAGGAGCACAGATACGCAGTATTTT. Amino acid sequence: CASRSTDTQYF.

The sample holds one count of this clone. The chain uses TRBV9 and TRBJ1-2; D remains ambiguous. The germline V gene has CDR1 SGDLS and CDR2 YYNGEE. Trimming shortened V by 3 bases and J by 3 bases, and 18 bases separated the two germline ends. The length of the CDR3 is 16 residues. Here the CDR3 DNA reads TGTGCCAGCAGCGGGGTCCTAGCAGGCGGAGACTATGGCTACACCTTC. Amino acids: CASSGVLAGGDYGYTF. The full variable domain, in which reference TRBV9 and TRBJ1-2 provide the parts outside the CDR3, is DSGVTQTPKHLITATGQRVTLRCSPRSGDLSVYWYQQSLDQGLQFLIQYYNGEERAKGNILERFSAQQFPDLHSELNLSSLELGDSALYFCASSGVLAGGDYGYTFGSGTRLTVV.

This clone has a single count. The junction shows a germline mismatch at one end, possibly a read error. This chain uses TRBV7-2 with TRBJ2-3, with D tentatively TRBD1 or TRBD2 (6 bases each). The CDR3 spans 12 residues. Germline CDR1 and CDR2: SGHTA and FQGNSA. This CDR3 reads CASSRPGGLLTF. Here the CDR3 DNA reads TGTGCCAGCAGCCGACCTGGGGGGCTCCTAACGTTT.

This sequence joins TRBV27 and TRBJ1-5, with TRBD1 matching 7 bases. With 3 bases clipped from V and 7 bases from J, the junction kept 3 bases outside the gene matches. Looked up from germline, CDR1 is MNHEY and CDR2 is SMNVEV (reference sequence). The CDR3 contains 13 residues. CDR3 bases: TGTGCCAGCAGTTTCGACAGGGCCCAGCCCCAGCATTTT. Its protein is CASSFDRAQPQHF.

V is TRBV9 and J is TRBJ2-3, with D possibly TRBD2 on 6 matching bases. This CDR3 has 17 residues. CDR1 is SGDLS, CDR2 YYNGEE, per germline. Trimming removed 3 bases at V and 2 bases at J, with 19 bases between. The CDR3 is CASSAPRRGRTTDTQYF. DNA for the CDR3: TGTGCCAGCAGCGCCCCCCGGCGGGGAAGGACCACAGATACGCAGTATTTT.

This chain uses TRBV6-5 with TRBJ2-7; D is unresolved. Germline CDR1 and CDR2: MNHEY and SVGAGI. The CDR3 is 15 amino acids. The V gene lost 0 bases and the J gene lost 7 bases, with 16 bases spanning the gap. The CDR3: CASSYSPPPSVEQYF. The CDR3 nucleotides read TGTGCCAGCAGTTACTCTCCCCCACCGTCCGTTGAGCAGTACTTC.

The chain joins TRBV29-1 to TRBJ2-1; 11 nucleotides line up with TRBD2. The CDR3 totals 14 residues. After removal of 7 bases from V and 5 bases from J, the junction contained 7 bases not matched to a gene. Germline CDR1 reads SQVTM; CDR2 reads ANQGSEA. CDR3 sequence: CSGMGLAAHNEQFF. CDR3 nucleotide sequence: TGCAGCGGGATGGGACTAGCGGCCCACAATGAGCAGTTCTTC.

DNA of the CDR3: TGTGCCACCAGCAGGGATAAAAAAACAGATACGCAGTATTTT. Translated: CATSRDKKTDTQYF. The chain links TRBV15 to TRBJ2-3; D not certain. Deletions cut 3 bases from V and 3 bases from J, with 10 bases between. CDR3 length equals 14 residues. Looked up from germline, CDR1 is LNHNV and CDR2 is YYDKDF (reference sequence).

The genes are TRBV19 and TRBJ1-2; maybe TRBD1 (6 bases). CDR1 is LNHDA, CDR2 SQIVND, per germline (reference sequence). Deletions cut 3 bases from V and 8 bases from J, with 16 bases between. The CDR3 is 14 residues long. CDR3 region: CASSIGGAGAGYTF. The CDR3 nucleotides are TGTGCCAGTAGTATCGGGGGGGCCGGAGCCGGCTACACCTTC.

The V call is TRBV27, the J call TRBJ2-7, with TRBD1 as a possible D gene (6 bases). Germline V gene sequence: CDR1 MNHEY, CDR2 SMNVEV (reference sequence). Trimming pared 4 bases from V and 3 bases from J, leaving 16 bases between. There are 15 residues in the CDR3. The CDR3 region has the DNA TGTGCCAGCAGTTACACAGGGAGCTGGCTCTACGAGCAGTACTTC. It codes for CASSYTGSWLYEQYF.

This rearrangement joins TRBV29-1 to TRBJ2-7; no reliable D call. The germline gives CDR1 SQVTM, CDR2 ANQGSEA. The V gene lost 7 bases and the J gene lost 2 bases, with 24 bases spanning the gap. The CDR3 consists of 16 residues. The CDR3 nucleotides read TGCAGCGCCCTAGATACTGGGGTAAGGACGCCCTACGAGCAGTACTTC. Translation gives CSALDTGVRTPYEQYF.

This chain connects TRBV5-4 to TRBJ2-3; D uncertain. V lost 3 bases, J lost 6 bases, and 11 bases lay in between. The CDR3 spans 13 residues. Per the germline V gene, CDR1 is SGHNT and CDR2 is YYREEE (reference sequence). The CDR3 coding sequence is TGTGCCAGCAGCTCTTACCAGGAGGATACGCAGTATTTT. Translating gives CASSSYQEDTQYF.

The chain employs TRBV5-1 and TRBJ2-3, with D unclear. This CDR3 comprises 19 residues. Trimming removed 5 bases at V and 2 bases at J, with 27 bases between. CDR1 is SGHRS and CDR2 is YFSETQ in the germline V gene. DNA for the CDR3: TGCGCCAGCAGGTCCCGATCGGTGACCCAGTCCCGTTCCACAGATACGCAGTATTTT. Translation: CASRSRSVTQSRSTDTQYF.

The CDR3 sequence is CASSLALGLQETQYF. CDR3 nucleotides: TGCGCCAGCAGCTTGGCCTTGGGACTCCAAGAGACCCAGTACTTC. The rearrangement links TRBV5-1 to TRBJ2-5; D is possibly TRBD2 (6 bases). Germline CDR1 reads SGHRS; CDR2 reads YFSETQ. CDR3 length: 15 residues. V was clipped by 0 bases and J by 1 base, with 10 bases between them.

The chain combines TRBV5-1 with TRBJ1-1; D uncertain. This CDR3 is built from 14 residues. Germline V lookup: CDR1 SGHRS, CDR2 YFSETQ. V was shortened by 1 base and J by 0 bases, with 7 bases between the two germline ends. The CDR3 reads CASSLSRLNTEAFF. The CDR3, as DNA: TGCGCCAGCAGCTTGAGTCGGCTGAACACTGAAGCTTTCTTT.

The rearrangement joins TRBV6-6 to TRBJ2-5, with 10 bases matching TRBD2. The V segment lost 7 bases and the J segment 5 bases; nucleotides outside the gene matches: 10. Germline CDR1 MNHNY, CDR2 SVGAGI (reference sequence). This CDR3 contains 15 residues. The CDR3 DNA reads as TGTGCCAGCATACGAGCGGGAGGGCCTATTGAGACCCAGTACTTC. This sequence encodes CASIRAGGPIETQYF.

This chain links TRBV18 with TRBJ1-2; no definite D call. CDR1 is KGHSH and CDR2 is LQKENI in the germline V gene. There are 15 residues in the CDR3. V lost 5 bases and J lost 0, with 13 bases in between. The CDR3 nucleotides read TGTGCCAGCTCAGGTTTTGACGCCGCTAACTATGGCTACACCTTC. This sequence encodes CASSGFDAANYGYTF.

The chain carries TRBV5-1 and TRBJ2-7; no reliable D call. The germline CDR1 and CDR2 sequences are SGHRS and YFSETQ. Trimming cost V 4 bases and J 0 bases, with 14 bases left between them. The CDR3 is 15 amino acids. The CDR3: CASSTTTNRSYEQYF. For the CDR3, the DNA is TGCGCCAGCAGCACCACTACAAACCGCTCCTACGAGCAGTACTTC.

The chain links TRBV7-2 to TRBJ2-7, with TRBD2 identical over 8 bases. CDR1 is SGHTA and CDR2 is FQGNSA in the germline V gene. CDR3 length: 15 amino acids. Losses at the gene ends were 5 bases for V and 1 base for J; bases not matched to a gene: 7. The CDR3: CASSLSGGVSYEQYF. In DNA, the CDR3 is TGTGCCAGCAGCCTAAGCGGGGGAGTTTCCTACGAGCAGTACTTC.

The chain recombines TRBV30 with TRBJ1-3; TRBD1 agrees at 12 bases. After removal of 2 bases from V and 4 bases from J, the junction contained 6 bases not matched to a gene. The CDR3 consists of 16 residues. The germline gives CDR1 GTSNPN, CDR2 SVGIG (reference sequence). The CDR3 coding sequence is TGTGCCTGGAGTCCGGGACAGGGGGCAGCGGGAAACACCATATATTTT. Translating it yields CAWSPGQGAAGNTIYF.

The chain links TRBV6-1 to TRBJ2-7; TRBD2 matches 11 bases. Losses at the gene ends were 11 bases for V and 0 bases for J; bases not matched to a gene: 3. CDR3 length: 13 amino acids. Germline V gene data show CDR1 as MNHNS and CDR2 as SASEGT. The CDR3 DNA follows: TGTGCCGTTAGCGGGAGGGTCTCCTACGAGCAGTACTTC. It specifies CAVSGRVSYEQYF.

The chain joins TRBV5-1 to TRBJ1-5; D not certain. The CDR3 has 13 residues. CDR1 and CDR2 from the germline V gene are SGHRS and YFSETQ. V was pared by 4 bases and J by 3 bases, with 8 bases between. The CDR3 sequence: CASSPGANQPQHF. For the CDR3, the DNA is TGCGCCAGCAGCCCGGGAGCCAATCAGCCCCAGCATTTT.